The T cell receptor (beta chain) described here comes from a study of cytomegalovirus exposure and HLA in healthy donors. The overall study: Out of fewer than 400 genotyped donors, about 84% belonged to the Caucasian-associated ancestry cluster.

Deletions cut 0 bases from V and 3 bases from J, with 12 bases between. Germline V gene sequence: CDR1 MNHEY, CDR2 SMNVEV (reference sequence). This CDR3 has 15 amino acids. Comment on this clone: Its specificity is unknown.

PCR primers comprised 60 Vbeta and 13 Jbeta primers. Assay: immunoSEQ multiplex PCR; the TCRdb copy retains only in-frame clones and omits some. In the table there are some 160,000 clones, around 86% of which are singletons. Broader study findings: Some V segments, including TRBV6-2 and TRBV6-3, were excluded as indistinguishable. Many donors shared some public TCRs, even though most TCR sequences were rare.

Sequenced: PBMCs. The sequence derives from a male donor in good health and CMV-seronegative. The V and J genes are TRBV27 and TRBJ2-7; tentatively, D is TRBD2 (5 bases). The CDR3 DNA is TGTGCCAGCAGTTTATCCCCGGGAACCCTCTACGAGCAGTACTTC. It specifies CASSLSPGTLYEQYF.